One sample yielded the 26 T cell receptor beta chains listed below, sequenced in a study of cytomegalovirus exposure and HLA in healthy donors. PCR used 60 Vbeta primers and 13 Jbeta primers. Assay used: immunoSEQ multiplex PCR; TCRdb lists only in-frame clones, some missing. The profile covers around 130,000 clones, with 81% appearing a single time and roughly 2.4% taken by the ten largest. Sequencing was carried out using PBMCs. The source is a woman in her thirties or forties in good health and CMV-seronegative.

The chain combines TRBV11-3 with TRBJ2-1; a weak D match, TRBD1 (6 bases). Looked up from germline, CDR1 is SGHNT and CDR2 is YENEEA. The CDR3 totals 15 residues. The V end lost 2 bases, the J end lost 2 bases, and 10 bases lay between the germline ends. CDR3 nucleotides: TGTGCCAGCAGCTTAAGGCAGGGGACCTACAATGAGCAGTTCTTC. Amino acids: CASSLRQGTYNEQFF. The full variable domain, completed using reference TRBV11-3 and TRBJ2-1, is EAGVVQSPRYKIIEKKQPVAFWCNPISGHNTLYWYLQNLGQGPELLIRYENEEAVDDSQLPKDRFSAERLKGVDSTLKIQPAELGDSAVYLCASSLRQGTYNEQFFGPGTRLTVL.

CDR3 residues: CASSLAPGQKVWNTEAFF. As DNA, the CDR3 is TGTGCCAGCAGCTTAGCACCGGGACAGAAAGTTTGGAACACTGAAGCTTTCTTT. This sequence joins TRBV7-6 and TRBJ1-1; TRBD1 aligns across 7 bases. Germline CDR1 and CDR2: SGHVS and FNYEAQ. This CDR3 region has 18 residues. V lost 0 bases and J lost 1; bases outside the gene matches: 11.

The genes are TRBV9 and TRBJ1-2; 11 bases match TRBD1. With 4 bases clipped from V and 6 bases from J, the junction kept 11 bases outside the gene matches. The germline gives CDR1 SGDLS, CDR2 YYNGEE. This CDR3 has 16 amino acids. CDR3 residues: CASSWNGQGASDGYTF. Here the CDR3 DNA reads TGTGCCAGCAGCTGGAACGGACAGGGGGCTTCGGATGGCTACACCTTC.

The rearrangement links TRBV29-1 to TRBJ2-7; D is possibly TRBD2 (5 bases). Deletions cut 7 bases from V and 6 bases from J, with 13 bases between. The CDR3 length is 11 residues. CDR1 and CDR2 from the germline V gene are SQVTM and ANQGSEA. The CDR3 spells CSAMNEGEQYF. The DNA for the CDR3 is TGCAGCGCCATGAATGAGGGCGAGCAGTACTTC.

This clone was observed a handful of times. The chain recombines TRBV2 with TRBJ2-7, with TRBD2 identical over 9 bases. The CDR3 contains 14 residues. Germline CDR1 and CDR2: SNHLY and FYNNEI. The V and J ends lost 6 bases and 6 bases, in that order; junction bases with no gene match: 9. This CDR3 is CASREREAPSEQYF. CDR3 nucleotide sequence: TGTGCCAGCAGAGAGCGGGAGGCCCCCTCCGAGCAGTACTTC.

V usage is TRBV2 and J usage is TRBJ1-5; 8 positions match TRBD1. With V trimmed by 3 bases and J by 7 bases, 5 bases remained unmatched. The CDR3 contains 14 residues. Germline values: CDR1 SNHLY, CDR2 FYNNEI. Here the CDR3 reads CASSDESGGQPQHF. The CDR3 nucleotides read TGTGCCAGCAGTGATGAGTCAGGGGGCCAGCCCCAGCATTTT.

The chain carries TRBV14 and TRBJ2-3; possible D gene TRBD1, 5 bases. This CDR3 has 15 amino acids. Germline V CDR1 and CDR2: SGHDN, FVKESK. Trimming removed 6 bases at V and 6 bases at J, with 19 bases between. The CDR3 nucleotides read TGTGCCAGCAGTCGCCAGGGTATTGAATCTGATACGCAGTATTTT. Translating it yields CASSRQGIESDTQYF.

The chain uses TRBV5-1 and TRBJ2-5; perhaps TRBD2 as D (5 bases). From germline, CDR1 is SGHRS and CDR2 YFSETQ. This CDR3 region has 13 residues. Trimming left V 4 bases short and J 11 bases short, with 18 bases between. The CDR3 loop reads CASSPDGVGEQYF. CDR3 nucleotides: TGCGCCAGCAGCCCGGACGGGGTGGGAGAGCAGTACTTC.

Of note for this clone: Other DNA sequences in this sample translate to the same CDR3. The CDR3 region is CASSEGAPEAFF. CDR3 nucleotides: TGTGCCAGCAGTGAAGGGGCTCCTGAAGCTTTCTTT. The chain couples TRBV6-1 to TRBJ1-1, with D hard to call. Germline CDR1 is MNHNS and CDR2 is SASEGT. The CDR3 runs to 12 residues. V lost 1 base to trimming and J lost 6 bases, with 6 bases between them.

The CDR3 sequence: CASRDRNTGELFF. Written as DNA, the CDR3 is TGTGCCAGCAGAGACAGGAACACCGGGGAGCTGTTTTTT. V and J are TRBV6-1 and TRBJ2-2; a possible D gene is TRBD1 (5 bases). The CDR3 is 13 residues long. The V and J ends lost 6 bases and 1 base respectively, with 6 bases between them. Germline V CDR1 and CDR2: MNHNS, SASEGT.

The V call is TRBV18, the J call TRBJ2-5; possible D gene TRBD2, 6 bases. Germline V gene sequence: CDR1 KGHSH, CDR2 LQKENI. Trimming stripped 1 base from V and 4 bases from J, with 13 bases between. The CDR3 length is 15 residues. The CDR3 sequence: CASSPLGGVGETQYF. CDR3 nucleotide sequence: TGTGCCAGCTCACCACTCGGCGGGGTCGGAGAGACCCAGTACTTC.

The chain combines TRBV18 with TRBJ2-5; TRBD2 agrees at 7 bases. The germline V gene encodes CDR1 KGHSH and CDR2 LQKENI. The V and J ends lost 4 bases and 2 bases, in that order; junction bases with no gene match: 4. This CDR3 comprises 14 residues. CDR3: CASSLERGQETQYF. Written as DNA, the CDR3 is TGTGCCAGCTCACTAGAGCGGGGTCAAGAGACCCAGTACTTC.

V usage is TRBV11-2 and J usage is TRBJ2-7, with D maybe TRBD2 (5 bases). V was trimmed by 3 bases and J by 6 bases, leaving 18 bases between them. The CDR3 is 15 residues long. Germline V gene lookup returns CDR1 SGHAT and CDR2 FQNNGV. The CDR3 loop reads CASSFSSGHVGEQYF. The CDR3 DNA reads TGTGCCAGCAGCTTTTCGAGCGGCCATGTGGGCGAGCAGTACTTC.

The rearrangement joins TRBV10-3 to TRBJ2-2; D might be TRBD1 (6 bases). The germline gives CDR1 ENHRY, CDR2 SYGVKD. The V and J ends lost 6 bases and 5 bases respectively, with 13 bases between them. The CDR3 is 14 amino acids. The CDR3 is CAISWTARTGELFF. CDR3 DNA sequence: TGTGCCATCAGCTGGACAGCCCGGACCGGGGAGCTGTTTTTT.

This clone appeared a single time. The rearrangement links TRBV19 to TRBJ2-5; 7 bases fit TRBD2. Losses at the gene ends were 7 bases for V and 3 bases for J; bases not matched to a gene: 8. The CDR3 consists of 14 residues. Germline CDR1 is LNHDA and CDR2 is SQIVND (reference sequence). The CDR3 DNA sequence: TGTGCCAGTAATAGACCGGGGGGAGAAGAGACCCAGTACTTC. It translates to CASNRPGGEETQYF.

The rearrangement joins TRBV28 to TRBJ1-3; D might be TRBD1 (6 bases). Deletions cut 5 bases from V and 2 bases from J, with 13 bases between. CDR3 length equals 15 residues. Looked up from germline, CDR1 is MDHEN and CDR2 is SYDVKM. The CDR3 region has the DNA TGTGCCAGCAGTCCACCGCGGGGGCCTGGAAACACCATATATTTT. The encoded protein is CASSPPRGPGNTIYF.

The chain uses TRBV5-1 and TRBJ1-2, with 12 bases fitting TRBD1. CDR1 is SGHRS, CDR2 YFSETQ, per germline. V shed 4 bases and J 7 bases; nucleotides not matched to a gene: 11. CDR3 length equals 16 residues. This CDR3 reads CASSGRPGQGAGGYTF. For the CDR3, the DNA is TGCGCCAGCAGCGGACGACCGGGACAGGGGGCAGGTGGCTACACCTTC.

The rearrangement joins TRBV9 to TRBJ1-3; D gene uncertain. V lost 3 bases and J 0 bases, leaving 10 bases between the germline ends. The CDR3 length is 15 residues. The germline CDR1 and CDR2 sequences are SGDLS and YYNGEE. The CDR3 region is CASSAGLGSGNTIYF. CDR3 nucleotides: TGTGCCAGCAGCGCCGGACTCGGCTCTGGAAACACCATATATTTT.

This clone has more than one count but fewer than ten. The chain recombines TRBV27 with TRBJ1-1, with 10 bases matching TRBD1. The length of the CDR3 is 14 residues. In germline, CDR1 is MNHEY, CDR2 SMNVEV (reference sequence). The junction had 11 bases not matched to a gene; V was cut back by 5 bases and J by 11 bases. In nucleotides, the CDR3 is TGTGCCAGCAGTCTTCATGGGACAGGGGTTCTGGCTTTCTTT. Translated: CASSLHGTGVLAFF.

This rearrangement joins TRBV2 to TRBJ2-2; TRBD1 matches at 10 bases. This CDR3 has 16 residues. The trim removed 2 bases at V and 13 bases at J, leaving 13 bases unmatched. CDR1 and CDR2 (germline): SNHLY, FYNNEI. The chain's CDR3 is CASSEWARQGAIPLFF. In nucleotides, the CDR3 is TGTGCCAGCAGTGAATGGGCCCGACAGGGGGCGATTCCGCTGTTTTTT.

The chain has TRBV19 and TRBJ1-1, with D unresolved. The CDR3 has 13 residues. Germline V gene lookup returns CDR1 LNHDA and CDR2 SQIVND (reference sequence). Trimming pared 6 bases from V and 6 bases from J, leaving 14 bases between. CDR3 coding DNA: TGTGCCAGTAGAAACAATCAGCGCGCTGAAGCTTTCTTT. Protein sequence: CASRNNQRAEAFF.

V gene TRBV2 combines with J gene TRBJ1-2; perhaps TRBD1 as D (5 bases). This CDR3 has 15 residues. V was cut by 4 bases and J by 6 bases, with 18 bases left in between. Germline V CDR1 and CDR2: SNHLY, FYNNEI. CDR3 sequence (DNA): TGTGCCAGCAGTGCAGTAGGCGGGGGGAAGAATGGCTACACCTTC. Amino acid sequence: CASSAVGGGKNGYTF.

This clone was counted once. The chain couples TRBV30 to TRBJ1-1, with D maybe TRBD1 (5 bases). The V end was cut by 4 bases, the J end by 3 bases, with 12 bases between. This CDR3 is 13 amino acids long. Germline CDR1 reads GTSNPN; CDR2 reads SVGIG (reference sequence). Written as DNA, the CDR3 is TGTGCCTGGATCCGGGGGAAGTACACTGAAGCTTTCTTT. This encodes CAWIRGKYTEAFF.

Concerning this clone itself: The junction departs from germline at one end; a sequencing error may be responsible. This rearrangement joins TRBV7-8 to TRBJ2-3; the match to TRBD2 covers 10 bases. This CDR3 spans 13 amino acids. The germline V gene has CDR1 SGHVS and CDR2 FQNEAQ. Written as DNA, the CDR3 is TGTGCCAGCAGCCTAGCGGGAGTTGATACGCAGTATTTT. Protein: CASSLAGVDTQYF.

The chain employs TRBV7-9 and TRBJ1-5; D is undetermined. The germline CDR1 and CDR2 sequences are SEHNR and FQNEAQ (reference sequence). This CDR3 is 14 amino acids long. Trimming stripped 5 bases from V and 6 bases from J, with 14 bases between. The CDR3 bases are TGTGCCAGCAGCAGGAACGGGGTAGGTCAGCCCCAGCATTTT. Residues: CASSRNGVGQPQHF.

The gene calls are TRBV7-2 and TRBJ2-5, with 7 bases aligning to TRBD2. The ends lost 5 bases at V and 5 bases at J; junction bases unmatched: 11. Germline V gene sequence: CDR1 SGHTA, CDR2 FQGNSA. The CDR3 is 15 amino acids. The CDR3, as DNA: TGTGCCAGCAGCCCGAGGCCAGGGCGGGGGGAGACCCAGTACTTC. Residues: CASSPRPGRGETQYF.